One and the same sample provided the 19 T cell receptor beta chains below, sequenced in a study of shared T cell receptors in the human thymus. TCRdb keeps only in-frame clones here, not all; method: immunoSEQ multiplex PCR. The data show about 710,000 clones, with about 89% seen just once and 0.009% to 0.0095% held by the top ten. The same sample was also studied in work on human thymus T cells.

Sequencing used thymocytes. Receptors were obtained from a boy under two years old with a congenital heart defect.

This sequence joins TRBV28 and TRBJ1-2; TRBD1 matches 7 bases. Germline V lookup: CDR1 MDHEN, CDR2 SYDVKM. J lost 2 bases, V lost 6 bases, and 6 bases had no gene match. This CDR3 is built from 14 residues. The CDR3, as DNA: TGTGCCAGCAGACGACAGACAGGGAACTATGGCTACACCTTC. Amino acid sequence: CASRRQTGNYGYTF.

This clone was detected only once. This specimen includes other DNA sequences encoding the same CDR3. The chain links TRBV28 to TRBJ1-2; 10 positions agree with TRBD1. The CDR3 has 13 residues. Germline CDR1 is MDHEN and CDR2 is SYDVKM. J was trimmed by 5 bases and V by 3 bases; bases with no gene match: 0. CDR3 region: CASSLGQGYGYTF. CDR3 DNA: TGTGCCAGCAGTTTGGGACAGGGGTATGGCTACACCTTC.

The chain recombines TRBV23-1 with TRBJ2-1; 7 positions match TRBD2. TRBV23-1 is treated as an ORF (open reading frame) with a function not yet certain. V dropped 2 bases and J dropped 8; count of bases not matched to a gene: 12. The CDR3 covers 16 residues. CDR3 sequence (DNA): TGCGCCAGCAGTCAAAGGTGTTGGACTAGATCGGATGAGCAGTTCTTC. Translating it yields CASSQRCWTRSDEQFF.

The CDR3 DNA follows: TGTGCCAGCAGTCCGGAGGGTGCAGAGACCCAGTACTTC. Encoded protein: CASSPEGAETQYF. The chain recombines TRBV27 with TRBJ2-5; perhaps TRBD2 as D (6 bases). The germline gives CDR1 MNHEY, CDR2 SMNVEV (reference sequence). The CDR3 sequence is 13 residues long. Trimming removed 5 bases at V and 4 bases at J, with 11 bases between.

A single count supports this clone. The chain is built from TRBV29-1 and TRBJ2-5; 11 bases fit TRBD2. The J segment lost 5 bases and the V segment lost 0 bases, leaving 8 bases of the junction unmatched. Germline V gene data show CDR1 as SQVTM and CDR2 as ANQGSEA. The CDR3 length is 16 residues. The CDR3 here is CSVEDPLAGGRETQYF. The CDR3 region has the DNA TGCAGCGTTGAAGATCCCCTAGCGGGGGGCAGGGAGACCCAGTACTTC.

The rearrangement links TRBV18 to TRBJ1-1, with TRBD1 matching 8 bases. CDR1 is KGHSH, CDR2 LQKENI, per germline. V lost 1 base, J lost 4 bases, and 5 bases stayed unmatched. This CDR3 region has 15 residues. In DNA form, the CDR3 reads TGTGCCAGCTCACCACTTCAGGGGGCATTCACTGAAGCTTTCTTT. It encodes CASSPLQGAFTEAFF.

This sequence joins TRBV5-1 and TRBJ1-1; TRBD1 matches 7 bases. Per germline, CDR1 SGHRS and CDR2 YFSETQ. With V trimmed by 0 bases and J by 5 bases, 10 bases remained unmatched. CDR3 length: 16 amino acids. The CDR3 region has the DNA TGCGCCAGCAGCTTGGAGGCCGACAGGGTTGGGACTGAAGCTTTCTTT. Its translation is CASSLEADRVGTEAFF.

This chain uses TRBV5-6 with TRBJ2-1; no reliable D call. Trimming took 0 bases from V and 3 from J, leaving 16 bases between them. Per germline, CDR1 SGHDT and CDR2 YYEEEE. CDR3 size: 17 residues. DNA of the CDR3: TGTGCCAGCAGCTTGGCCGACTCCACCCCCTACTACAATGAGCAGTTCTTC. It codes for CASSLADSTPYYNEQFF.

This chain connects TRBV14 to TRBJ2-3; possible D gene TRBD2, 6 bases. This CDR3 spans 17 amino acids. CDR1 and CDR2 from the germline V gene are SGHDN and FVKESK. Trimming removed 0 bases from V and 0 bases from J, with 13 bases in between. This chain's CDR3 is CASSQELRGRSTDTQYF. CDR3 bases: TGTGCCAGCAGCCAAGAACTACGGGGGAGAAGCACAGATACGCAGTATTTT.

This chain links TRBV5-1 with TRBJ1-2; 7 bases are a match to TRBD1. CDR3 size: 17 residues. Germline CDR1 reads SGHRS; CDR2 reads YFSETQ. With V trimmed by 0 bases and J by 7 bases, 15 bases remained unmatched. The CDR3 DNA reads TGCGCCAGCAGCTTGGCCGGGTCGACAGGGAAAAAAGGTGGCTACACCTTC. Protein: CASSLAGSTGKKGGYTF. Filled out from reference TRBV5-1 and TRBJ1-2, the complete variable domain reads KAGVTQTPRYLIKTRGQQVTLSCSPISGHRSVSWYQQTPGQGLQFLFEYFSETQRNKGNFPGRFSGRQFSNSRSEMNVSTLELGDSALYLCASSLAGSTGKKGGYTFGSGTRLTVV.

The rearrangement links TRBV6-1 to TRBJ1-2, with 7 bases aligning to TRBD1. Looked up from germline, CDR1 is MNHNS and CDR2 is SASEGT. The junction had 10 bases not matched to a gene; V was cut back by 10 bases and J by 5 bases. The CDR3 length is 13 residues. The CDR3 nucleotides are TGTGCCACACGAGACAGGGCTCGATATGGCTACACCTTC. It codes for CATRDRARYGYTF.

V usage is TRBV5-6 and J usage is TRBJ2-6, with TRBD1 matching 7 bases. The CDR3 length is 17 residues. Germline assignment: CDR1 SGHDT and CDR2 YYEEEE. V gave up 5 bases and J gave up 0 bases; unmatched junction bases: 8. CDR3 sequence: CASRKDRFHSGANVLTF. The CDR3 nucleotides read TGTGCCAGCAGGAAGGACAGGTTCCACTCTGGGGCCAACGTCCTGACTTTC. The entire variable domain, with the rest obtained from reference TRBV5-6 and TRBJ2-6, is as follows: DAGVTQSPTHLIKTRGQQVTLRCSPKSGHDTVSWYQQALGQGPQFIFQYYEEEERQRGNFPDRFSGHQFPNYSSELNVNALLLGDSALYLCASRKDRFHSGANVLTFGAGSRLTVL.

Details on this clone: One junction end disagrees with the germline gene, perhaps due to a read error. The chain couples TRBV29-1 to TRBJ1-4, with 7 bases identical to TRBD1. The CDR3 is 11 amino acids. CDR1 and CDR2 from the germline V gene are SQVTM and ANQGSEA. This chain's CDR3 is CSVEDPRGAIF. The CDR3 coding sequence is TGCAGCGTTGAAGATCCCAGGGGGGCCATTTTT. The variable domain in full, completed from reference TRBV29-1 and TRBJ1-4, reads SAVISQKPSRDICQRGTSLTIQCQVDSQVTMMFWYRQQPGQSLTLIATANQGSEATYESGFVIDKFPISRPNLTFSTLTVSNMSPEDSSIYLCSVEDPRGAIFGSGTQLSVL.

The genes are TRBV5-8 and TRBJ1-5, with D possibly TRBD1 on 5 matching bases. V lost 3 bases and J lost 0, with 19 bases in between. The CDR3 has 18 amino acids. Germline V gene data show CDR1 as SGHTS and CDR2 as YDEGEE. CDR3 amino acids: CASSWGRGQYYSNQPQHF. CDR3 sequence (DNA): TGTGCCAGCAGCTGGGGGAGGGGTCAGTACTATAGCAATCAGCCCCAGCATTTT.

The V call is TRBV5-4, the J call TRBJ2-6, with D unresolved. The CDR3 contains 18 residues. V shed 2 bases and J shed 0 bases, with 15 bases lying between them. Germline CDR1 reads SGHNT; CDR2 reads YYREEE (reference sequence). CDR3 sequence: CASSFNKKTISGANVLTF. The CDR3 DNA reads as TGTGCCAGCAGCTTCAATAAGAAAACTATCTCTGGGGCCAACGTCCTGACTTTC.

V is TRBV5-1 and J is TRBJ1-2; unclear D gene. Germline-derived CDR1 and CDR2 are SGHRS and YFSETQ. This CDR3 contains 13 residues. Trimming cost V 0 bases and J 4 bases, with 7 bases left between them. The CDR3 loop is CASSLELGYGYTF. CDR3 bases: TGCGCCAGCAGCTTGGAGCTAGGCTATGGCTACACCTTC.

V usage is TRBV9 and J usage is TRBJ1-2; D gene uncertain. Germline V lookup: CDR1 SGDLS, CDR2 YYNGEE. The CDR3 runs to 14 residues. Trimming cost V 7 bases and J 2 bases, with 15 bases left between them. For the CDR3, the DNA is TGTGCCAGCTCGGCGGCGGGTCAGAACTATGGCTACACCTTC. It translates to CASSAAGQNYGYTF.

The CDR3, as DNA: TGCGCCAGCAGCTTTAGGGTTAGCGCTGAAGCTTTCTTT. As protein: CASSFRVSAEAFF. The chain joins TRBV5-1 to TRBJ1-1, with D unresolved. Trimming took off 2 bases at V and 6 bases at J, with 11 bases between the two ends. CDR1 SGHRS and CDR2 YFSETQ come from the germline V gene. CDR3 length: 13 residues.

The rearrangement joins TRBV10-2 to TRBJ2-7, with 12 bases aligning to TRBD2. The CDR3 runs 14 residues. In germline, CDR1 is WSHSY, CDR2 SAAADI. V lost 6 bases to trimming and J lost 9 bases; unmatched junction nucleotides: 9. The CDR3: CASRSGLAGTVQYF. In nucleotides, the CDR3 is TGCGCCAGCAGGAGTGGACTAGCGGGGACAGTGCAGTACTTC.